These T cell receptor beta chains were read from a single sample in a study of T cells in Graves' hyperthyroidism and ophthalmopathy. A single record per CDR3 protein comes from TCRdb applying MiXCR to the multiplex PCR reads. The repertoire holds some 460,000 distinct CDR3 sequences, with 15% to 19% as singletons. The sequencing sample was made of blood. The receptors come from a woman aged 18-29 years with Graves' hyperthyroidism. The conserved cysteine and the conserved F or W are not part of the CDR3 here.

TRBJ2-1	TRBV6-1	ASSYLSGSSYNEQF
TRBJ2-2	TRBV6-1	ASSHYGRTGGELF
TRBJ2-6	TRBV6-5	ASSYVGGANVLT
TRBJ2-2	TRBV24-1	ATSEGGFDGELF
TRBJ2-3	TRBV28	ASLPEGSPDTQY
TRBJ2-3	TRBV24-1	ATSDGVPDTQY
TRBJ1-1	TRBV20-1	SARVWGAFGNTEAF
TRBJ2-2	TRBV7-9	ASSLWVQGTGELF
TRBJ1-5	TRBV6-1	ASSSPPIDSNQPQH
TRBJ1-5	TRBV18	ASSPGHGNQPQH
TRBJ2-5	TRBV28	ASSSPTVVETQY
TRBJ2-1	TRBV11-3	ASSLVLAGGQF
TRBJ2-1	TRBV11-2	ASSRTSGTNEQF
TRBJ2-3	TRBV10-3	AISLLAGASDTQY
TRBJ2-2	TRBV5-1	ASSKASSGVDTGELF